This T cell receptor (beta chain) was obtained from a study of CD8+CD57+ T cells in acquired aplastic anemia. The overall study: Sorted CD4+ and CD8+ cells yielded DNA averaging about 2.9 ug.

General observations from the study: Patients and controls shared just under 30 CD8+ CDR3 sequences. No significant difference in CD8+ Simpson's diversity was found between patients and controls.

Researchers used genomic DNA as the template to profile TCR beta VDJ and CDR3. TCRdb itself ran the reads through MiXCR, one entry per CDR3 protein. The sample lists roughly 240,000 distinct CDR3 sequences, roughly half occurring once. This clonotype has ten or more counts. Its matching antigen is unknown. The sequenced patients had an expansion of CD8+CD57+ cells seen by flow cytometry. Each patient carried a diagnosis of severe acquired aplastic anemia. The sequencing input was sorted CD4+, CD8+, or CD8+CD57+ T cells (not recorded which) from PBMCs. The sequence came from a human donor with aplastic anemia.

This chain's CDR3 is CASSQGLDKRYEQYF. DNA of the CDR3: TGCGCCAGCAGCCAAGGGTTAGACAAGAGATACGAGCAGTACTTC. V is TRBV4-3 and J is TRBJ2-7; D gene uncertain. Germline V lookup: CDR1 LGHNA, CDR2 YSLEER. The CDR3 consists of 15 residues. Trimming took 1 base from V and 4 from J, leaving 14 bases between them.